Below, 16 T cell receptor beta chains from the same sample are listed, as sequenced in a study of cytomegalovirus exposure and HLA in healthy donors. The PCR employed 60 Vbeta primers together with 13 Jbeta primers. The data were produced by immunoSEQ multiplex PCR, yet TCRdb's version contains in-frame clones alone and is incomplete. The sample has about 51,000 clones. The sample consisted of PBMCs. Receptors originate from a man in his forties or fifties in good health and CMV-seropositive.

The V call is TRBV13, the J call TRBJ2-5; 8 bases match TRBD2. CDR3 length: 16 residues. The germline V gene has CDR1 PRHDT and CDR2 FYEKMQ (reference sequence). V gave up 1 base and J gave up 4 bases; unmatched junction bases: 8. The CDR3 reads CASSLEYREGRETQYF. The CDR3 DNA is TGTGCCAGCAGCTTAGAGTATCGGGAGGGAAGAGAGACCCAGTACTTC. Complete variable domain (other parts from reference TRBV13 and TRBJ2-5): AAGVIQSPRHLIKEKRETATLKCYPIPRHDTVYWYQQGPGQDPQFLISFYEKMQSDKGSIPDRFSAQQFSDYHSELNMSSLELGDSALYFCASSLEYREGRETQYFGPGTRLLVL.

The chain couples TRBV19 to TRBJ1-4; D ambiguous. The germline gives CDR1 LNHDA, CDR2 SQIVND (reference sequence). With 3 bases removed from V and 7 bases from J, the gap between germline ends came to 12 bases. CDR3 length: 14 amino acids. CDR3 sequence: CASSIEAVGEKLFF. DNA of the CDR3: TGTGCCAGTAGTATTGAGGCGGTCGGTGAAAAACTGTTTTTT.

About this clone: The same CDR3 also results from other DNA sequences found in this sample. V is TRBV29-1 and J is TRBJ2-5; tentatively, D is TRBD1 (5 bases). The V end lost 3 bases, the J end lost 2 bases, and 7 bases lay between the germline ends. The V gene's germline CDR1 is SQVTM and CDR2 ANQGSEA. The CDR3 is made up of 12 amino acids. The CDR3 region is CSVDRTQETQYF. The CDR3 DNA sequence: TGCAGCGTTGACAGGACACAAGAGACCCAGTACTTC.

This CDR3 is CASSLGQGAWELFF. The CDR3 coding sequence is TGCGCCAGCAGCTTGGGACAGGGGGCCTGGGAGCTGTTTTTT. The chain recombines TRBV5-1 with TRBJ2-2, with 10 bases fitting TRBD1. V trimming: 0 bases; J trimming: 9 bases; junction bases outside the gene matches: 2. CDR3 length equals 14 residues. The germline V gene encodes CDR1 SGHRS and CDR2 YFSETQ.

The chain joins TRBV4-3 to TRBJ2-1, with D perhaps TRBD2 (6 bases). In germline, CDR1 is LGHNA, CDR2 YSLEER. This CDR3 has 15 residues. Trimming removed 5 bases at V and 4 bases at J, with 15 bases between. In DNA, the CDR3 is TGCGCCAGCAGCTTCCGACTAGACAAATACAATGAGCAGTTCTTC. Translation gives CASSFRLDKYNEQFF.

This chain joins TRBV21-1 and TRBJ2-5; no DNA check was done on the table's D call, TRBD2. TRBV21-1 is classified as a pseudogene. The CDR3 sequence is 18 residues long. DNA of the CDR3: TGTGCCAGCAGCACCGGGAGAATTGCCGTCGACCATGCCGAGACCCAGTACTTC. Translated: CASSTGRIAVDHAETQYF.

The V call is TRBV6-5, the J call TRBJ2-7; D remains unclear. Germline V gene data show CDR1 as MNHEY and CDR2 as SVGAGI. V dropped 11 bases and J dropped 2 bases, with 13 bases sitting between them. The CDR3 spans 12 residues. The DNA for the CDR3 is TGTGCCGTCAAAGAGAGTCCCTACGAGCAGTACTTC. This translates into CAVKESPYEQYF.

Here the CDR3 reads CAPHSETQYF. The CDR3 coding sequence is TGTGCCCCCCATTCAGAGACCCAGTACTTC. The chain has TRBV19 and TRBJ2-5, with unresolved D. With 11 bases removed from V and 4 bases from J, the gap between germline ends came to 8 bases. CDR3 length: 10 amino acids. The germline V gene encodes CDR1 LNHDA and CDR2 SQIVND (reference sequence).

The chain joins TRBV9 to TRBJ1-1; 8 nucleotides align to TRBD1. The germline CDR1 and CDR2 sequences are SGDLS and YYNGEE. The CDR3 has 15 residues. V dropped 1 base and J dropped 2; count of bases not matched to a gene: 4. CDR3 coding DNA: TGTGCCAGCAGCGTACAGGGGGCGCACAACACTGAAGCTTTCTTT. This encodes CASSVQGAHNTEAFF.

The rearrangement links TRBV6-1 to TRBJ2-6; D unclear. The CDR3 runs to 15 residues. Trimming removed 7 bases from V and 0 bases from J, with 10 bases in between. The germline V gene has CDR1 MNHNS and CDR2 SASEGT. CDR3 amino acids: CASTPLGSGANVLTF. The CDR3 coding sequence is TGTGCCAGCACTCCCCTCGGCTCTGGGGCCAACGTCCTGACTTTC.

In nucleotides, the CDR3 is TGTGCCAGCAGTGAAAAGTGGGAGATGAACACTGAAGCTTTCTTT. It specifies CASSEKWEMNTEAFF. The genes are TRBV2 and TRBJ1-1; unclear D gene. CDR1 is SNHLY, CDR2 FYNNEI, per germline. Trimming stripped 2 bases from V and 0 bases from J, with 10 bases between. This CDR3 contains 15 residues.

CDR3 sequence: CASSQDGTVKMNTEAFF. CDR3 coding DNA: TGCGCCAGCAGCCAAGATGGGACAGTCAAAATGAACACTGAAGCTTTCTTT. This rearrangement joins TRBV4-1 to TRBJ1-1, with TRBD1 identical over 7 bases. The CDR3 runs to 17 residues. Trimming removed 0 bases from V and 0 bases from J; junction bases left unmatched: 7. CDR1 is MGHRA, CDR2 YSYEKL, per germline.

The V gene is TRBV18, the J gene TRBJ2-2, with D hard to call. CDR1 is KGHSH, CDR2 LQKENI, per germline. CDR3 size: 14 residues. V lost 8 bases, J lost 1 base, and 11 bases lay in between. The CDR3 nucleotides read TGTGCCAGCACACTGCGGAAGAACACCGGGGAGCTGTTTTTT. As protein: CASTLRKNTGELFF.

The chain has TRBV2 and TRBJ1-6; TRBD1 matches at 10 bases. Germline V CDR1 and CDR2: SNHLY, FYNNEI. The CDR3 sequence is 18 residues long. Trimming removed 6 bases from V and 0 bases from J; junction bases left unmatched: 8. CDR3 sequence reads: CASRGQGVLSSYNSPLHF. The DNA for the CDR3 is TGTGCCAGCAGAGGACAGGGGGTCTTAAGCTCCTATAATTCACCCCTCCACTTT.

V gene TRBV4-3 combines with J gene TRBJ2-1, with 8 bases aligning to TRBD1. The J segment lost 2 bases and the V segment lost 1 base, leaving 1 base of the junction unmatched. The CDR3 loop spans 15 amino acids. Germline-derived CDR1 and CDR2 are LGHNA and YSLEER. The CDR3 is CASSQGQGTYNEQFF. The CDR3 DNA reads TGCGCCAGCAGCCAAGGACAGGGGACCTACAATGAGCAGTTCTTC.

The chain uses TRBV28 and TRBJ1-4; D gene unclear. The CDR3 covers 12 residues. The V gene lost 6 bases and the J gene lost 8 bases, with 10 bases spanning the gap. The germline gives CDR1 MDHEN, CDR2 SYDVKM. CDR3 sequence reads: CASRGQAEKLFF. In DNA, the CDR3 is TGTGCCAGCAGAGGCCAGGCGGAAAAACTGTTTTTT.